Below, 27 T cell receptor beta chains from the same sample are listed, as sequenced in a study of blood T cell repertoires in COVID-19. Data came from immunoSEQ multiplex PCR; TCRdb stores just in-frame clones and leaves some out. The sample consists of 200,000 to 250,000 clones, roughly 88% of them appearing once. Input material: peripheral blood. The receptors were sampled from a woman aged 40 to 49 who had recovered from COVID-19.

The DNA for the CDR3 is TGCGCCAGCGGGACAGGGAATTCACCCCTCCACTTT. Residues: CASGTGNSPLHF. The rearrangement joins TRBV5-1 to TRBJ1-6; 9 positions agree with TRBD1. There are 12 residues in the CDR3. The germline V gene encodes CDR1 SGHRS and CDR2 YFSETQ. After removal of 7 bases from V and 7 bases from J, the junction contained 0 bases not matched to a gene.

This chain connects TRBV4-2 to TRBJ1-5, with 11 bases aligning to TRBD1. The germline gives CDR1 LGHNA, CDR2 YNFKEQ. J gave up 7 bases and V 0 bases, and 8 bases lay outside the gene matches. The CDR3 is 17 residues long. As DNA, the CDR3 is TGTGCCAGCAGCCAAGATTTCCCGGACAGGGGGCCGCAGCCCCAGCATTTT. Its protein product is CASSQDFPDRGPQPQHF.

The chain joins TRBV6-6 to TRBJ1-2; D perhaps matches TRBD1 (6 bases). The CDR3 consists of 14 residues. The ends were cut back, 6 bases at V and 4 bases at J, with 15 bases in the middle. Germline loops: CDR1 MNHNY, CDR2 SVGAGI (reference sequence). The CDR3 is CASRTGQRGYGYTF. The CDR3 DNA is TGTGCCAGCAGGACAGGACAGAGAGGCTATGGCTACACCTTC.

This chain connects TRBV11-3 to TRBJ2-3, with 7 nucleotides matching TRBD1. The CDR3 spans 14 residues. J was trimmed by 2 bases and V by 5 bases; bases with no gene match: 4. The V gene's germline CDR1 is SGHNT and CDR2 YENEEA. The CDR3 nucleotides read TGTGCCAGCAGCAGGGACAGACCCACAGATACGCAGTATTTT. It is translated as CASSRDRPTDTQYF.

This clone came up once. This chain links TRBV6-5 with TRBJ1-1; 7 bases align to TRBD1. Trimming took 2 bases from V and 7 from J; bases not matched to a gene: 4. This CDR3 spans 13 amino acids. In germline, CDR1 is MNHEY, CDR2 SVGAGI. The CDR3 DNA reads as TGTGCCAGCAGTTACCGACAGGGACATGAAGCTTTCTTT. It codes for CASSYRQGHEAFF.

The chain employs TRBV2 and TRBJ2-1, with unresolved D. Germline loops: CDR1 SNHLY, CDR2 FYNNEI. V gave up 3 bases and J gave up 2 bases, with 5 bases separating them. The CDR3 covers 13 residues. CDR3 DNA: TGTGCCAGCAGTGATCAGGCCTACAATGAGCAGTTCTTC. Amino acid sequence: CASSDQAYNEQFF.

This sequence joins TRBV5-1 and TRBJ2-2; 12 nucleotides agree with TRBD1. Per germline, CDR1 SGHRS and CDR2 YFSETQ. The CDR3 length is 16 residues. V lost 4 bases to trimming and J lost 5 bases; unmatched junction nucleotides: 6. CDR3 protein: CASSTGTGGLTGELFF. The CDR3 DNA is TGCGCCAGCAGCACCGGGACAGGGGGCCTAACCGGGGAGCTGTTTTTT.

The chain has TRBV6-5 and TRBJ1-2; 7 nucleotides match TRBD1. The CDR3 covers 16 residues. The V gene's germline CDR1 is MNHEY and CDR2 SVGAGI. Trimming at V came to 0 bases and at J to 2 bases, leaving 6 bases not matched to a gene. The CDR3 bases are TGTGCCAGCAGTTACTCTCCAGGGGGAAACAACTATGGCTACACCTTC. Residues: CASSYSPGGNNYGYTF.

This chain joins TRBV29-1 and TRBJ1-1, with 10 bases lining up with TRBD1. V gave up 4 bases and J gave up 3 bases; unmatched junction bases: 5. The germline gives CDR1 SQVTM, CDR2 ANQGSEA. This CDR3 contains 14 residues. The CDR3 is CSVGRQGADTEAFF. The CDR3 region has the DNA TGCAGCGTTGGGAGACAGGGGGCGGACACTGAAGCTTTCTTT.

The chain is built from TRBV10-3 and TRBJ1-1; the D gene is possibly TRBD1 (6 bases). The CDR3 totals 13 residues. The V and J ends lost 10 bases and 0 bases respectively, with 12 bases between them. Germline loops: CDR1 ENHRY, CDR2 SYGVKD. This CDR3 reads CATTDRLNTEAFF. CDR3 coding DNA: TGTGCCACGACGGACAGATTGAACACTGAAGCTTTCTTT.

This chain joins TRBV20-1 and TRBJ2-7; a weak D match, TRBD2 (5 bases). This CDR3 has 12 residues. Looked up from germline, CDR1 is DFQATT and CDR2 is SNEGSKA (reference sequence). V was cut by 3 bases and J by 3 bases, with 9 bases left in between. The CDR3 sequence is CSASTGDYEQYF. The CDR3 DNA reads as TGCAGTGCTAGTACCGGGGACTACGAGCAGTACTTC.

The chain uses TRBV2 and TRBJ1-2; D remains ambiguous. Trimming stripped 8 bases from V and 4 bases from J, with 11 bases between. The CDR3 has 12 residues. CDR1 is SNHLY, CDR2 FYNNEI, per germline. The CDR3 loop is CASEPNAYGYTF. The CDR3 DNA follows: TGTGCCAGCGAGCCAAACGCCTATGGCTACACCTTC.

The chain is built from TRBV3-1 (or the pseudogene TRBV3-2) and TRBJ1-2; 7 bases match TRBD1. V was clipped by 0 bases and J by 8 bases; unmatched bases: 3. Germline values: CDR1 LGHDT, CDR2 YNNKEL (reference sequence). The CDR3 is made up of 13 amino acids. The CDR3 region is CASSQETGSGYTF. CDR3 DNA sequence: TGTGCCAGCAGCCAAGAGACAGGGAGCGGCTACACCTTC.

The rearrangement links TRBV2 to TRBJ2-5, with D unresolved. Germline CDR1 is SNHLY and CDR2 is FYNNEI. The germline V and J ends were trimmed by 3 bases and 5 bases, with 4 bases remaining between them. The CDR3 spans 11 residues. The CDR3 sequence is CASSDEETQYF. The CDR3 region has the DNA TGTGCCAGCAGTGATGAGGAGACCCAGTACTTC.

V usage is TRBV7-9 and J usage is TRBJ1-3; 9 bases are shared with TRBD1. The length of the CDR3 is 15 residues. Trimming at V came to 0 bases and at J to 4 bases, leaving 1 base not matched to a gene. The germline CDR1 and CDR2 sequences are SEHNR and FQNEAQ (reference sequence). The CDR3: CASSLAGTGGNTIYF. CDR3 nucleotide sequence: TGTGCCAGCAGCTTAGCCGGGACAGGGGGAAACACCATATATTTT.

This clone was recorded only once. The chain carries TRBV19 and TRBJ2-7, with 9 bases aligning to TRBD1. Looked up from germline, CDR1 is LNHDA and CDR2 is SQIVND (reference sequence). The CDR3 sequence is 16 residues long. The J segment lost 2 bases and the V segment lost 9 bases, leaving 14 bases of the junction unmatched. The chain's CDR3 is CASRKAGTGNTYEQYF. Written as DNA, the CDR3 is TGTGCCAGCCGAAAAGCCGGGACAGGGAACACCTACGAGCAGTACTTC.

This clone was counted a single time. This rearrangement joins TRBV20-1 to TRBJ1-1; tentative D call: TRBD1 (6 bases). V lost 3 bases and J lost 4, with 15 bases in between. CDR1 and CDR2 (germline): DFQATT, SNEGSKA (reference sequence). This CDR3 region has 14 residues. The CDR3: CSASRIQGTTEAFF. DNA of the CDR3: TGCAGTGCTAGTAGGATACAGGGTACCACTGAAGCTTTCTTT.

This chain joins TRBV5-5 and TRBJ2-3, with TRBD1 as a possible D gene (6 bases). The CDR3 consists of 13 residues. Germline V lookup: CDR1 SGHKS, CDR2 YYEKEE (reference sequence). V lost 6 bases and J lost 4, with 12 bases in between. CDR3 loop: CASNRADADTQYF. CDR3 DNA sequence: TGTGCCAGCAACAGGGCGGACGCAGATACGCAGTATTTT.

This clone was counted a single time. The CDR3 bases are TGTGCCACCAGTGACAGGGGGACACGAACCTTGGATGAGCAGTTCTTC. Amino acids: CATSDRGTRTLDEQFF. J is TRBJ2-1 and V is TRBV24-1, with 7 positions matching TRBD1. The CDR3 totals 16 residues. Germline V CDR1 and CDR2: KGHDR, SFDVKD. With 4 bases clipped from V and 8 bases from J, the junction kept 13 bases outside the gene matches.

The chain carries TRBV28 and TRBJ1-2, with D perhaps TRBD1 (5 bases). Germline V gives CDR1 MDHEN, CDR2 SYDVKM. V was trimmed by 7 bases and J by 7 bases, leaving 10 bases between them. The CDR3 is 11 amino acids. The CDR3 coding sequence is TGTGCCAGCAATGGGGCATCTGGCTACACCTTC. Encoded protein: CASNGASGYTF.

This chain links TRBV10-3 with TRBJ1-1, with 8 bases that match TRBD1. The CDR3 spans 15 residues. The germline CDR1 and CDR2 sequences are ENHRY and SYGVKD. V trimming: 7 bases; J trimming: 1 base; junction bases outside the gene matches: 8. CDR3 in DNA: TGTGCCATCACAGATCGGACAGGGCGGAACACTGAAGCTTTCTTT. This translates into CAITDRTGRNTEAFF.

V is TRBV27 and J is TRBJ1-2, with D maybe TRBD1 (6 bases). The ends were cut back, 8 bases at V and 7 bases at J, with 17 bases in the middle. Germline lookup yields CDR1 MNHEY and CDR2 SMNVEV (reference sequence). This CDR3 has 13 residues. The CDR3 DNA reads as TGTGCCAGCGGATACGCAGGGGCGCGTGGCTACACCTTC. This sequence encodes CASGYAGARGYTF.

The chain is built from TRBV3-1 (or the pseudogene TRBV3-2) and TRBJ2-7; maybe TRBD2 (7 bases). Trimming took off 4 bases at V and 0 bases at J, with 13 bases between the two ends. The CDR3 totals 15 residues. Germline loops: CDR1 LGHDT, CDR2 YNNKEL (reference sequence). The CDR3 bases are TGTGCCAGCAGCCCCTTGGGGGGGCTCTCCTACGAGCAGTACTTC. Its protein is CASSPLGGLSYEQYF.

The chain carries TRBV20-1 and TRBJ2-7; 8 bases agree with TRBD1. In germline, CDR1 is DFQATT, CDR2 SNEGSKA (reference sequence). The CDR3 loop spans 14 amino acids. The V segment lost 3 bases and the J segment 2 bases; nucleotides outside the gene matches: 6. CDR3 region: CSASRDRWAYEQYF. The CDR3 DNA follows: TGCAGTGCTAGTAGGGACAGGTGGGCCTACGAGCAGTACTTC.

This clone was detected a few times. The chain links TRBV4-3 to TRBJ2-1, with 10 bases matching TRBD2. The CDR3 has 18 residues. Germline CDR1 and CDR2: LGHNA and YSLEER. Germline trimming cut 8 bases from V and 6 bases from J; bases unmatched to any gene: 19. The CDR3 loop is CASPVEHGVAGGPNEQFF. The CDR3 nucleotides read TGCGCCAGCCCGGTTGAACACGGGGTAGCGGGGGGCCCCAATGAGCAGTTCTTC.

J is TRBJ1-2 and V is TRBV19; TRBD1 matches at 7 bases. V dropped 6 bases and J dropped 4; count of bases not matched to a gene: 11. Germline loops: CDR1 LNHDA, CDR2 SQIVND (reference sequence). This CDR3 comprises 15 residues. The CDR3 protein is CASSPSQTGIYGYTF. CDR3 coding DNA: TGTGCCAGTAGCCCCTCCCAGACAGGGATCTATGGCTACACCTTC.

This clone was seen more than once but under ten times. The CDR3 sequence is CSVAGTDSYNEQFF. For the CDR3, the DNA is TGCAGCGTTGCTGGGACAGACTCCTACAATGAGCAGTTCTTC. The chain is built from TRBV29-1 and TRBJ2-1; TRBD1 matches 7 bases. The germline V gene has CDR1 SQVTM and CDR2 ANQGSEA. CDR3 length: 14 amino acids. V shed 4 bases and J 0 bases; nucleotides not matched to a gene: 3.